Below, 21 T cell receptor beta chains from the same sample are listed, as sequenced in a study of post-analysis software for immune sequencing data (dated by TCRdb to between 2014 and 2016). These TCRs' antigens remain unknown. The library relied on PCR. Sequencing relied on an Illumina HiSeq 2500. To reduce PCR and sequencing biases, unique molecular identifiers were incorporated into the TCR beta cDNA libraries. In TCRdb, the public reads were trimmed at Q25 with fastp and aligned with MiXCR, with productive beta chains retained. Each CDR3 protein gets just one entry, which takes the most common genes and DNA from the rows behind it. The sample records roughly 800,000 distinct CDR3 sequences, about half of which are singletons. The top ten clones comprise 4.9% of the sample. General findings and caveats noted by the study authors: Several TRBV segments, including TRBV5-6, TRBV5-1 and TRBV20-1, were significantly more frequent in patients than controls.

The specimen was blood. The receptors here all came from a girl aged 10-17 years with multiple sclerosis.

In DNA, the CDR3 is TGCGCCAGCAGCCAGACTAGCTCGGGAGATACGCAGTATTTT. Its translation is CASSQTSSGDTQYF. The V call is TRBV5-1, the J call TRBJ2-3; TRBD2 aligns across 7 bases. Trimming at V came to 4 bases and at J to 5 bases, leaving 7 bases not matched to a gene. The CDR3 length is 14 residues. Germline V CDR1 and CDR2: SGHRS, YFSETQ.

The V call is TRBV20-1, the J call TRBJ1-4, with D unclear. Germline V CDR1 and CDR2: DFQATT, SNEGSKA (reference sequence). Trimming stripped 0 bases from V and 5 bases from J, with 10 bases between. The CDR3 has 14 residues. The CDR3 DNA follows: TGCAGTGCTAGAGATCATGCCAGGAATGAAAAACTGTTTTTT. Its translation is CSARDHARNEKLFF.

The V gene is TRBV5-6, the J gene TRBJ2-1; D might be TRBD2 (6 bases). V was shortened by 6 bases and J by 3 bases, with 7 bases between the two germline ends. This CDR3 region has 12 residues. The V gene's germline CDR1 is SGHDT and CDR2 YYEEEE. In nucleotides, the CDR3 is TGTGCCAGCAAGGGACTCTACAATGAGCAGTTCTTC. Residues: CASKGLYNEQFF.

This clonotype came up once. The gene calls are TRBV18 and TRBJ1-4, with D maybe TRBD1 (5 bases). V lost 2 bases and J lost 0, with 16 bases in between. The CDR3 consists of 18 residues. Germline CDR1 is KGHSH and CDR2 is LQKENI. The CDR3 sequence is CASSPIQGFLATNEKLFF. CDR3 DNA: TGTGCCAGCTCACCAATCCAGGGCTTTTTGGCAACTAATGAAAAACTGTTTTTT. The whole variable domain, filled in from reference TRBV18 and TRBJ1-4, reads NAGVMQNPRHLVRRRGQEARLRCSPMKGHSHVYWYRQLPEEGLKFMVYLQKENIIDESGMPKERFSAEFPKEGPSILRIQQVVRGDSAAYFCASSPIQGFLATNEKLFFGSGTQLSVL.

The V and J genes are TRBV7-2 and TRBJ2-4; D is undetermined. The better agreement between TRBJ2-7 and the DNA end casts doubt on the J call. The CDR3 runs 13 residues. The germline gives CDR1 SGHTA, CDR2 FQGNSA. The CDR3: CASSAYFLYEQYF. The DNA of the CDR3 is TGTGCCAGCTCAGCTTACTTTCTCTACGAGCAGTACTTC.

The chain uses TRBV5-1 and TRBJ1-6; TRBD1 aligns across 7 bases. The CDR3 covers 14 residues. V lost 4 bases, J lost 7 bases, and 5 bases stayed unmatched. Germline V gene lookup returns CDR1 SGHRS and CDR2 YFSETQ. CDR3 sequence reads: CASSAGGANSPLHF. The CDR3, as DNA: TGCGCCAGCAGCGCAGGGGGAGCGAATTCACCCCTCCACTTT.

CDR3 in amino acids: CAISEGRGSYEQYF. CDR3 in DNA: TGTGCCATCAGTGAGGGCAGAGGCTCCTACGAGCAGTACTTC. The chain links TRBV10-3 to TRBJ2-7, with D uncertain. This CDR3 contains 14 residues. Germline V gene data show CDR1 as ENHRY and CDR2 as SYGVKD. The V end was cut by 2 bases, the J end by 0 bases, with 8 bases between.

This chain joins TRBV29-1 and TRBJ2-7; D is possibly TRBD1 or TRBD2 (6 bases each). Germline-derived CDR1 and CDR2 are SQVTM and ANQGSEA. This CDR3 region has 12 residues. The V end lost 6 bases, the J end lost 4 bases, and 13 bases lay between the germline ends. The CDR3 loop reads CSVEGHHYEQYF. CDR3 nucleotides: TGCAGCGTGGAGGGACATCATTACGAGCAGTACTTC.

The chain uses TRBV20-1 and TRBJ1-2; maybe TRBD1 (6 bases). This CDR3 contains 13 residues. Germline CDR1 DFQATT, CDR2 SNEGSKA (reference sequence). V gave up 6 bases and J gave up 4 bases, with 15 bases separating them. CDR3 sequence (DNA): TGCAGTGCCCTGTACAGGGATCGCTATGGCTACACCTTC. Translated: CSALYRDRYGYTF.

This clonotype has more than one count but fewer than ten. The J gene is TRBJ2-1, the V gene TRBV10-3, with a possible D match to TRBD2 (6 bases). This CDR3 comprises 13 residues. V was shortened by 6 bases and J by 6 bases, with 12 bases between the two germline ends. In germline, CDR1 is ENHRY, CDR2 SYGVKD. CDR3 sequence (DNA): TGTGCCATCAGCCCTCTAGCGAGCAATGAGCAGTTCTTC. Encoded protein: CAISPLASNEQFF.

This clonotype was detected only a few times. V usage is TRBV20-1 and J usage is TRBJ1-5; D is possibly TRBD1 (5 bases). The CDR3 length is 15 residues. Germline lookup yields CDR1 DFQATT and CDR2 SNEGSKA (reference sequence). Trimming left V 2 bases short and J 3 bases short, with 14 bases between. Here the CDR3 DNA reads TGCAGTGCTAGACCCTCGGGACTCCCCAATCAGCCCCAGCATTTT. The encoded protein is CSARPSGLPNQPQHF.

This clonotype has more than one count but fewer than ten. The chain recombines TRBV29-1 with TRBJ2-4, with 15 bases lining up with TRBD2. Looked up from germline, CDR1 is SQVTM and CDR2 is ANQGSEA. V dropped 4 bases and J dropped 10; count of bases not matched to a gene: 2. The CDR3 length is 13 residues. The chain's CDR3 is CSVGTSGRGIQYF. The CDR3 coding sequence is TGCAGCGTTGGGACTAGCGGGAGGGGGATTCAGTACTTC.

The V gene is TRBV12-3 or TRBV12-4, the J gene TRBJ2-7; 11 bases are a match to TRBD2. The CDR3 loop spans 13 amino acids. Germline trimming cut 8 bases from V and 3 bases from J; bases unmatched to any gene: 3. In nucleotides, the CDR3 is TGTGCCAGCTGTACTAGCGGGAGCTACGAGCAGTACTTC. Its protein product is CASCTSGSYEQYF.

The chain employs TRBV20-1 and TRBJ1-2, with D uncertain. Trimming cost V 0 bases and J 0 bases, with 8 bases left between them. Germline assignment: CDR1 DFQATT and CDR2 SNEGSKA (reference sequence). CDR3 length equals 14 residues. The CDR3 coding sequence is TGCAGTGCTAGAGATCCCAGCTCTAACTATGGCTACACCTTC. This sequence encodes CSARDPSSNYGYTF.

To note about this clonotype: This clone may be a read error of a much larger clone one base away. The chain is built from TRBV10-3 and TRBJ2-5; 8 nucleotides match TRBD1. V trimming: 8 bases; J trimming: 11 bases; junction bases outside the gene matches: 19. Germline V gene sequence: CDR1 ENHRY, CDR2 SYGVKD. CDR3 length: 15 residues. The CDR3 loop reads CAICGQGALSGEQYF. DNA for the CDR3: TGTGCCATCTGCGGTCAGGGGGCTTTGTCTGGGGAGCAGTACTTC.

J is TRBJ1-1 and V is TRBV7-8, with D tentatively TRBD1 (5 bases). Trimming pared 6 bases from V and 3 bases from J, leaving 11 bases between. Germline V gene sequence: CDR1 SGHVS, CDR2 FQNEAQ. The CDR3 runs 13 residues. This chain's CDR3 is CASSQGTDTEAFF. The CDR3, as DNA: TGTGCCAGCAGTCAAGGGACCGACACTGAAGCTTTCTTT.

This rearrangement joins TRBV4-3 to TRBJ2-4; D tentatively fits TRBD1 or TRBD2 (5 bases each). Germline V gives CDR1 LGHNA, CDR2 YSLEER. V was trimmed by 3 bases and J by 0 bases, leaving 12 bases between them. This CDR3 comprises 16 residues. CDR3 nucleotides: TGCGCCAGCAGCCATTCGGGAAGGGGAGCCAAAAACATTCAGTACTTC. Its protein product is CASSHSGRGAKNIQYF.

This chain links TRBV6-6 with TRBJ2-6, with a tentative D call TRBD1 (6 bases). CDR1 and CDR2 (germline): MNHNY, SVGAGI (reference sequence). The CDR3 runs 13 residues. V was trimmed by 6 bases and J by 8 bases, leaving 11 bases between them. The CDR3 loop reads CASSFTGTNVLTF. CDR3 DNA sequence: TGTGCCAGCAGCTTTACAGGGACCAACGTCCTGACTTTC.

The chain joins TRBV6-2 or TRBV6-3 to TRBJ2-1; 8 bases match TRBD2. Germline-derived CDR1 and CDR2 are MNHEY and SVGEGT. CDR3 length equals 15 residues. J lost 4 bases, V lost 6 bases, and 8 bases had no gene match. CDR3 amino acids: CASRGPVAGYNEQFF. The CDR3 DNA sequence: TGTGCCAGCAGGGGGCCCGTAGCGGGGTACAATGAGCAGTTCTTC.

The rearrangement uses TRBV5-1 and TRBJ2-3; 14 bases align to TRBD2. Germline V gene data show CDR1 as SGHRS and CDR2 as YFSETQ. V was clipped by 0 bases and J by 5 bases; unmatched bases: 5. The CDR3 sequence is 17 residues long. CDR3 DNA sequence: TGCGCCAGCAGCTTGGGACTAGCGGGAGGGCGAAAAGATACGCAGTATTTT. Amino acids: CASSLGLAGGRKDTQYF. The variable domain in full, completed from reference TRBV5-1 and TRBJ2-3, reads KAGVTQTPRYLIKTRGQQVTLSCSPISGHRSVSWYQQTPGQGLQFLFEYFSETQRNKGNFPGRFSGRQFSNSRSEMNVSTLELGDSALYLCASSLGLAGGRKDTQYFGPGTRLTVL.

The V call is TRBV27, the J call TRBJ2-3; D possibly matches TRBD1 or TRBD2 (5 bases each). The CDR3 totals 14 residues. Trimming shortened V by 6 bases and J by 4 bases, and 14 bases separated the two germline ends. CDR1 is MNHEY, CDR2 SMNVEV, per germline (reference sequence). In DNA form, the CDR3 reads TGTGCCAGCAGACCCGACCTGGGGGCAGATACGCAGTATTTT. Its protein product is CASRPDLGADTQYF.